This TCR beta chain originates from a study of CD4 and CD8 cells across lung adenocarcinoma regions. Samples came from patients with localized non-small cell lung adenocarcinoma. TCRdb called the PCR reads again in MiXCR, with one record for every CDR3 protein. Of fewer than 2,500 distinct CDR3 sequences in the sample, around 67% were seen once. The CDR3 spans 12 residues. Trimming took 6 bases from V and 8 from J, leaving 11 bases between them. CDR1 MNHNS and CDR2 SASEGT come from the germline V gene. The chain employs TRBV6-1 and TRBJ2-1; D is unresolved. The clonotype was recovered from a female donor with lung adenocarcinoma. The CD4 and CD8 labels of this study may be unreliable. Material: CD4+ T cells from the center of a lung tumor. CDR3 coding DNA: TGTGCCAGCAGGCGACTCTTGGATGAGCAGTTCTTC. It codes for CASRRLLDEQFF.